The source of this TCR beta chain is a study of blood T cell repertoires in COVID-19 (TCRdb year 2020). Notes on the research overall: Samples from collaborators originated in the United States, Italy and Spain and spanned both the acute and convalescent phases of COVID-19. Deeply sampled blood TCRbeta repertoires from subjects exposed to, actively infected with, or recovered from COVID-19 were included in the dataset. Samples were obtained from the ongoing ImmuneRACE study (first 160 participants) and from about 1,300 subjects provided by 6 global collaborators. The repertoires were made available in a free public database intended to serve as a resource for research on the immune response to SARS-CoV-2. HLA class I and class II types, where available, came from metadata supplied by the sample provider rather than from assay-based typing. The prospective study material was composed of cDNA or gDNA derived from T cells, B-cell-depleted T cells, or PBMCs. Nearly every sample came with metadata listing a de-identified subject ID, COVID-19 status, age in years and sex.

V loses 3 bases, J loses 4 bases, and the germline ends lie 4 bases apart. The germline V gene sets CDR1 to MDHEN and CDR2 to SYDVKM. The CDR3 runs 12 amino acids, cysteine and phenylalanine included. The sequence is cut down to CDR3 DNA, 36 bases in frame from base 1. In the prospective study, participants were about 18 to 90 years old, resided in about two dozen geographic areas of the United States, and were enrolled through a virtual design. Cohort assignment in the prospective study relied on participant-reported clinical history from a screening survey and a study questionnaire. ImmuneRACE Cohort 3 recovered participants were defined by two consecutive negative NP/OP PCR tests, healthcare professional clearance, or symptom resolution. In the prospective study, whole blood, serum and a nasopharyngeal or oropharyngeal swab were collected from each participant by mobile phlebotomists. Over an approximately 2-month period, participants in the prospective study had the option of providing additional blood draws and questionnaires. Prospective study blood samples were shipped either frozen or at room temperature before DNA extraction.

As concerns this clone: Its target antigen remains unknown. Within one base of it there is no much larger clone, and no base qualities were kept.

What the study reported, not specific to this receptor: The quantity of clinical and demographic metadata differed by source and by participant and was supplied without curation.

TCRbeta CDR3 regions were amplified from genomic DNA using the immunoSEQ Assay, a bias-controlled multiplex PCR. As for the authors' bioinformatics: Nucleated cell counts per sample were estimated from amplification of reference gene primers within the assay. To quantify the absolute abundance of each unique TCRbeta CDR3 rearrangement, sequence reads were collapsed and filtered. For each sample, productive Simpson clonality was calculated as the square root of Simpson's diversity index across productive rearrangements. TCRdb provides this immuneACCESS table in a form limited to in-frame rearrangements. Some clones are lacking; in checked studies, under half of them reflect an unresolved V gene, and why the rest are absent is not known. The DNA gave D and trimming, while V, J and clone size come from that table. A total of around 330,000 clones appear in this sample, 89% of them only once. Clones ranked in the top ten supply about 5.2% of the sample.

The sequenced sample was PBMCs or T cells enriched from blood (not recorded which). This sequence uses TRBV28 and TRBJ1-5, with the D gene too uncertain to name. The clonotype originates from a man between 60 and 70 years old who had recovered from COVID-19. In nucleotides, the sequence is TGTGCCAGCAGTTTGCAGAATCAGCCCCAGCATTTT. Translated, it gives CASSLQNQPQHF.